Listed below are T cell receptor beta chains from one sample, sequenced in a study of blood T cell repertoires in COVID-19. Sequencing was performed with immunoSEQ multiplex PCR; in TCRdb, only in-frame clones are kept and a portion is missing. This table holds roughly 220,000 clones, around 86% found once. Sequencing was carried out using peripheral blood. The receptors stem from a woman aged 45-65 years with COVID-19, enrolled during active disease. Each CDR3 is given with its conserved first and last residue. A D gene is named only where the DNA matches it firmly. Size tells how often a clone was seen (once, few, many) or the class of an expanded clone, and some rows leave it out.

CDR3 protein	CDR3 DNA	V gene	clone size	J gene	D gene
CASSLLQGSNEQFF	TGTGCCAGCAGCTTGCTACAGGGTTCGAATGAGCAGTTCTTC	TRBV5-6	.	TRBJ2-1	.
CASSESGGERIIETQYF	TGTGCCAGCAGTGAATCGGGGGGGGAGAGGATAATAGAGACCCAGTACTTC	TRBV25-1	.	TRBJ2-5	TRBD2
CASSSRTSGDDTQYF	TGTGCCAGCAGCTCTCGGACTAGCGGGGACGATACGCAGTATTTT	TRBV11-2	.	TRBJ2-3	TRBD2
CASSPLRASGELFF	TGTGCCAGCAGCCCCCTGCGGGCCTCCGGGGAGCTGTTTTTT	TRBV5-5	.	TRBJ2-2	.
CSASSGGTEAFF	TGCAGTGCTAGTAGCGGGGGAACTGAAGCTTTCTTT	TRBV20-1	.	TRBJ1-1	.
CASSIKTRPKGGYTF	TGTGCCAGTAGTATAAAAACAAGGCCCAAGGGGGGCTACACCTTC	TRBV19	once	TRBJ1-2	.
CASSPTGTRLYNEQFF	TGTGCCAGCAGCCCTACCGGGACTAGACTTTACAATGAGCAGTTCTTC	TRBV7-2	.	TRBJ2-1	TRBD2
CASSLVEGTGELFF	TGTGCCAGCAGCTTAGTGGAGGGAACCGGGGAGCTGTTTTTT	TRBV7-8	.	TRBJ2-2	.
CASSLRGGSDEQFF	TGCGCCAGCAGCTTGAGAGGGGGAAGCGATGAGCAGTTCTTC	TRBV5-1	few	TRBJ2-1	.
CASSQVILAGGLNEQFF	TGTGCCAGCAGCCAAGTGATTCTAGCGGGGGGCCTAAATGAGCAGTTCTTC	TRBV3-1/TRBV3-2	.	TRBJ2-1	TRBD2
CASSQGLIGSPLHF	TGTGCCAGCAGCCAGGGGTTAATAGGTTCACCCCTCCACTTT	TRBV7-2	.	TRBJ1-6	.
CASSLSQGNGYTF	TGTGCCAGCAGTTTATCACAGGGGAATGGCTACACCTTC	TRBV28	once	TRBJ1-2	TRBD1
CASSVPPGGYTF	TGTGCCAGTAGTGTCCCCCCAGGGGGCTACACCTTC	TRBV19	.	TRBJ1-2	.
CATWVPGQSWGYTF	TGTGCCACGTGGGTCCCGGGACAGAGTTGGGGCTACACCTTC	TRBV6-6	.	TRBJ1-2	TRBD1
CASSAPGRANYGYTF	TGTGCCAGCAGTGCCCCTGGGAGGGCTAACTATGGCTACACCTTC	TRBV6-4	.	TRBJ1-2	.
CATSRDSPSGAGGVNEQFF	TGTGCCACCAGCAGAGATAGCCCTTCGGGGGCGGGGGGGGTCAATGAGCAGTTCTTC	TRBV15	.	TRBJ2-1	TRBD2
CASSLTGDSGYGYTF	TGTGCCAGCAGTTTGACAGGTGACAGCGGCTATGGCTACACCTTC	TRBV28	.	TRBJ1-2	.
CASSQDDRGAQYF	TGTGCCAGCAGCCAGGATGACAGGGGGGCGCAGTATTTT	TRBV3-1/TRBV3-2	.	TRBJ2-3	TRBD1
CASSEGQGRVYGYTF	TGTGCCAGCAGTGAAGGTCAGGGGCGGGTCTATGGCTACACCTTC	TRBV2	.	TRBJ1-2	.
CASSPGQAETQYF	TGTGCCAGCAGTCCGGGACAGGCCGAGACCCAGTACTTC	TRBV27	.	TRBJ2-5	TRBD1
CATGILQGRLNTEAFF	TGTGCCACCGGGATTTTACAGGGGCGGTTGAACACTGAAGCTTTCTTT	TRBV5-3	.	TRBJ1-1	TRBD1
CASSYRVTGELFF	TGTGCCAGCAGTTACAGGGTCACCGGGGAGCTGTTTTTT	TRBV12-3/TRBV12-4	.	TRBJ2-2	.
CASTRTSWGLQETQYF	TGTGCCAGCACCCGCACCTCGTGGGGGCTTCAAGAGACCCAGTACTTC	TRBV28	.	TRBJ2-5	.
CASSFDRRGNQPQHF	TGTGCCAGCAGCTTCGACAGGCGGGGGAATCAGCCCCAGCATTTT	TRBV5-4	once	TRBJ1-5	.
CASSQVFGDSPLHF	TGCGCCAGCAGCCAAGTATTCGGGGATTCACCCCTCCACTTT	TRBV4-1	.	TRBJ1-6	.
CTSSQTQGIGYTF	TGCACCAGCAGCCAAACCCAGGGGATTGGCTACACCTTC	TRBV1	.	TRBJ1-2	.
CASSPWDRGKAYGYTF	TGTGCCAGCAGTCCCTGGGACAGGGGGAAAGCCTATGGCTACACCTTC	TRBV27	.	TRBJ1-2	TRBD1
CSASGTDRGTEAFF	TGCAGTGCTAGTGGCACGGACAGGGGCACTGAAGCTTTCTTT	TRBV20-1	.	TRBJ1-1	TRBD1
CASSVSPRLGAAVDTQYF	TGTGCCAGCAGCGTATCTCCCCGACTGGGGGCGGCGGTAGATACGCAGTATTTT	TRBV9	.	TRBJ2-3	.
CAISESGQGAFGTEAFF	TGTGCCATCAGTGAGTCTGGGCAGGGGGCGTTCGGGACTGAAGCTTTCTTT	TRBV10-3	.	TRBJ1-1	TRBD1
CASSQSPGEDDTGELFF	TGCGCCAGCAGTCAATCCCCAGGGGAAGATGACACCGGGGAGCTGTTTTTT	TRBV23-1	.	TRBJ2-2	.
CASSQERRGVGAAEKLFF	TGTGCCAGCAGCCAAGAAAGGCGGGGGGTCGGGGCCGCTGAAAAACTGTTTTTT	TRBV3-1/TRBV3-2	.	TRBJ1-4	.
CASSLGTSGGRNEQFF	TGTGCCAGCAGCTTAGGGACTAGCGGGGGGCGGAATGAGCAGTTCTTC	TRBV13	.	TRBJ2-1	TRBD2
CASLGTEGTGELFF	TGCGCCAGCTTGGGGACAGAGGGCACCGGGGAGCTGTTTTTT	TRBV5-1	.	TRBJ2-2	TRBD1
CSGGDRDGYTF	TGCAGCGGCGGCGATCGCGATGGCTACACCTTC	TRBV29-1	.	TRBJ1-2	.
CASEGPEFDEQFF	TGTGCCAGCGAGGGCCCAGAGTTTGATGAGCAGTTCTTC	TRBV6-6	.	TRBJ2-1	.
CASSLQKTGELFF	TGTGCCAGCAGCTTACAGAAGACCGGGGAGCTGTTTTTT	TRBV7-2	.	TRBJ2-2	.
CASSANGGLSEAFF	TGTGCCAGTAGTGCTAACGGGGGGCTGTCTGAAGCTTTCTTT	TRBV19	.	TRBJ1-1	.
CASTSREGLQSTQYF	TGTGCCAGCACTAGTAGGGAGGGACTCCAAAGTACGCAGTATTTT	TRBV6-5	.	TRBJ2-3	TRBD2
CASSLGTGSGYGYTF	TGTGCCAGTTCCCTTGGGACAGGGTCCGGCTATGGCTACACCTTC	TRBV19	.	TRBJ1-2	TRBD1
CASSQGVSADTQYF	TGCGCCAGCAGCCAAGGTGTTAGCGCCGATACGCAGTATTTT	TRBV4-1	.	TRBJ2-3	.
CATSDRSGTGRNTEAFF	TGTGCCACCAGTGATCGTTCCGGGACAGGGCGGAACACTGAAGCTTTCTTT	TRBV24-1	.	TRBJ1-1	TRBD1